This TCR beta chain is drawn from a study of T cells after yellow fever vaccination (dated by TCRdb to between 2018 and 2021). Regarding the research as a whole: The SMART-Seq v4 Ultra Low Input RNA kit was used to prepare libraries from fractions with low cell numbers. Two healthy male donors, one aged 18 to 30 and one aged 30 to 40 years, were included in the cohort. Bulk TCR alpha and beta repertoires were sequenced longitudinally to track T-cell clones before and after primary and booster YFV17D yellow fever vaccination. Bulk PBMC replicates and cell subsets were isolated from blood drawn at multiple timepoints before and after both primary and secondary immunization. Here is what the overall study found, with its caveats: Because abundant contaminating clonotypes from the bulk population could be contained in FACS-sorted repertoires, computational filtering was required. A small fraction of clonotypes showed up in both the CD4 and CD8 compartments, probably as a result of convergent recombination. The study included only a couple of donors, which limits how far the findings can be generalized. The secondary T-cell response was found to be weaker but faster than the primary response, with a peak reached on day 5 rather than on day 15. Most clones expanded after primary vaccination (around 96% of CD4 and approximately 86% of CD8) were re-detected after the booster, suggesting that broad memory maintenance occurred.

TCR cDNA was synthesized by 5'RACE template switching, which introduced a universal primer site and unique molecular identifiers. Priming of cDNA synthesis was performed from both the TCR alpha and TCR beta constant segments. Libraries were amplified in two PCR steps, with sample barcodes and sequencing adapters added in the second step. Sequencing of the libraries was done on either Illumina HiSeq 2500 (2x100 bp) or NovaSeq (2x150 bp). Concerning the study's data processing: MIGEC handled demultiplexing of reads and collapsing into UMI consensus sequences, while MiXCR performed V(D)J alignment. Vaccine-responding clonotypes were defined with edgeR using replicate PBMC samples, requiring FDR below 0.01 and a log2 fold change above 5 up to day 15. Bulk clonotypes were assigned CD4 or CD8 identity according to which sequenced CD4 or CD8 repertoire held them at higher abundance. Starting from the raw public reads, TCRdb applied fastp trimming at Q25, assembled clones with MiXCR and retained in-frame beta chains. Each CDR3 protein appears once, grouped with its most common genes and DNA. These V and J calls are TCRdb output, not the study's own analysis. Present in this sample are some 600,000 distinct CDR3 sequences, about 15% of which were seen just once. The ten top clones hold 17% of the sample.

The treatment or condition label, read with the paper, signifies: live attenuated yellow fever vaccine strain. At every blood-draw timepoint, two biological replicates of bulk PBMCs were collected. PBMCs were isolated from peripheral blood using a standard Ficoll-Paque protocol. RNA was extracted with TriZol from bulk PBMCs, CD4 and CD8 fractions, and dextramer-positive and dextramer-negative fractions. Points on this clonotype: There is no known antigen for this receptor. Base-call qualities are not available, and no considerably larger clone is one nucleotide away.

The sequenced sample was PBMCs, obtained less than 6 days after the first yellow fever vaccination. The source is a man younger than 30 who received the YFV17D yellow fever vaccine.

The CDR3 reads as follows: CASSIPGGQPQHF. The bases are TGTGCCAGTAGTATCCCTGGCGGTCAGCCCCAGCATTTT. This chain is built from TRBV19 and TRBJ1-5; too little of a D gene remains to name it. A distance of 9 bases separates the germline ends of V and J, which lose 3 bases and 6 bases respectively. Counted from cysteine to phenylalanine, this CDR3 has 13 amino acids. The kept DNA is CDR3 alone, 39 bases in frame from the first base. CDR1 and CDR2 were assigned from the germline V gene (reference sequence) as LNHDA and SQIVND. Outside the CDR3, residues come from the reference TRBV19 and TRBJ1-5 proteins, so the full variable domain is: DGGITQSPKYLFRKEGQNVTLSCEQNLNHDAMYWYRQDPGQGLRLIYYSQIVNDFQKGDIAEGYSVSREKKESFPLTVTSAQKNPTAFYLCASSIPGGQPQHFGDGTRLSIL.